This TCR beta chain comes out of a study of T-cell reconstitution after alpha-beta-depleted transplantation in children. Unique molecular identifiers were used in preparing the TCRbeta library. TCRdb re-analysed the PCR reads in MiXCR, keeping a single row per CDR3 protein. This table has approximately 500,000 distinct CDR3 sequences, 27% appearing once. V lost 2 bases and J lost 7; bases outside the gene matches: 15. This CDR3 has 17 amino acids. Germline V gives CDR1 GTSNPN, CDR2 SVGIG (reference sequence). The material sequenced was PBMCs, taken before TCRalphabeta/CD19-depleted stem cell transplant. The receptor was isolated from a boy less than two years old with Wiskott-Aldrich syndrome, due to receive a stem cell transplant. This chain uses TRBV30 with TRBJ2-1; 9 nucleotides align to TRBD2. Here the CDR3 DNA reads TGTGCCTGGAGTTACGCCCGGTGGAGCGGGAGGAATAATGAGCAGTTCTTC. Translating gives CAWSYARWSGRNNEQFF.